This T cell receptor (beta chain) derives from a study of PD-L1 blockade in urothelial cancer. The repertoire was sequenced with immunoSEQ multiplex PCR; TCRdb's copy has only in-frame clones and lacks some. There are approximately 110,000 clones in the sample; 70% to 90% occur only once, and 2% to 3% lies in the top ten. The CDR3 extends over 13 amino acids. V shed 5 bases and J shed 6 bases, with 13 bases lying between them. The V gene's germline CDR1 is PRHDT and CDR2 FYEKMQ (reference sequence). Metastatic or locally advanced urothelial carcinoma was present in the patients. The rearrangement links TRBV13 to TRBJ1-2; maybe TRBD1 (5 bases). The specimen was PBMCs, collected around atezolizumab (anti-PD-L1) treatment. The TCR comes from a man aged 50-59 years with urothelial cancer. In nucleotides, the CDR3 is TGTGCCAGCAGCGCGGGGGAGGAGGATGGCTACACCTTC. It is translated as CASSAGEEDGYTF. Using reference TRBV13 and TRBJ1-2 for the parts outside the CDR3, the full variable domain is AAGVIQSPRHLIKEKRETATLKCYPIPRHDTVYWYQQGPGQDPQFLISFYEKMQSDKGSIPDRFSAQQFSDYHSELNMSSLELGDSALYFCASSAGEEDGYTFGSGTRLTVV.